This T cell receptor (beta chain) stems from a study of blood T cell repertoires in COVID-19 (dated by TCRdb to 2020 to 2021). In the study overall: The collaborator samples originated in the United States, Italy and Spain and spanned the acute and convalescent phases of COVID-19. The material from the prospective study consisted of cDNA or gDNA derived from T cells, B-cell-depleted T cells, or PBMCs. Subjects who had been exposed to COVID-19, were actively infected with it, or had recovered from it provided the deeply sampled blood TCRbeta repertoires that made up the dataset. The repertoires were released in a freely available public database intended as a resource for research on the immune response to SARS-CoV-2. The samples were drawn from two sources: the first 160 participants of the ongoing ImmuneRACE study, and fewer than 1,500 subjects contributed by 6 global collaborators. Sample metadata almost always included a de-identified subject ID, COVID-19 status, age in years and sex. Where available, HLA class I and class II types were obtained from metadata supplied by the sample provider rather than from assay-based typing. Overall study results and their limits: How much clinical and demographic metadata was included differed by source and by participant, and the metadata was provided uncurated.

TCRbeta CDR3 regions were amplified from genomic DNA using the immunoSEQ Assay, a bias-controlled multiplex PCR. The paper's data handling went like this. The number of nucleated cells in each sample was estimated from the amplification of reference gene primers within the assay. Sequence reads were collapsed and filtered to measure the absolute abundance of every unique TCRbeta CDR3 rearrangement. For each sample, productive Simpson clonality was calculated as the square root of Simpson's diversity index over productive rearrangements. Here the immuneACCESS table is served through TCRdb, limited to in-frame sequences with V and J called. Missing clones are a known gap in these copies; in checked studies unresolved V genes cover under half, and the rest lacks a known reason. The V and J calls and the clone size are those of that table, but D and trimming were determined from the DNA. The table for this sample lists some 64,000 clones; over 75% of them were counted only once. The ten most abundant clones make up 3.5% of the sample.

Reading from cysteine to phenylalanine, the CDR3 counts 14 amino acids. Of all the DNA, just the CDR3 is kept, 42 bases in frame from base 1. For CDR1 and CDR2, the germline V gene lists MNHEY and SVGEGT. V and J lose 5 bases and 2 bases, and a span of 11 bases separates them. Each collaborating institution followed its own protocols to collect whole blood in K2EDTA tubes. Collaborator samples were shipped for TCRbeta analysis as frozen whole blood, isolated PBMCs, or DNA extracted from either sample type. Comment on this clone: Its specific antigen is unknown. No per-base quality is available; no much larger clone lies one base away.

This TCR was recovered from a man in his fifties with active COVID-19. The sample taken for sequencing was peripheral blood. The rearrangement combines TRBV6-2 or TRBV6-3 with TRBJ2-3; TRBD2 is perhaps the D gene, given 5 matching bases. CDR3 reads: CASSDTRVTDTQYF. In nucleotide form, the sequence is TGTGCCAGCAGTGACACGCGGGTCACAGATACGCAGTATTTT.